This T cell receptor (beta chain) was documented in a study of blood T cell repertoires in COVID-19. In the study overall: The United States, Italy and Spain were the sources of the acute and convalescent COVID-19 samples. PBMCs, B-cell-depleted T cells, or T cells provided the cDNA or gDNA that made up the material.

This clone was observed once. CDR1 is SGHVS, CDR2 FNYEAQ, per germline. Deletions cut 0 bases from V and 2 bases from J, with 11 bases between. The length of the CDR3 is 15 residues. In the authors' methods: Quantification of nucleated cells was approximated via reference gene primer amplification. The data were produced by immunoSEQ multiplex PCR, yet TCRdb's version contains in-frame clones alone and is incomplete. V, J and clone size reflect that table, while D and trimming were determined from the DNA. This sample has 200,000 or so clones, with around 80% found just once. The sequenced sample was peripheral blood. The V and J genes are TRBV7-6 and TRBJ2-7; possibly TRBD2 for D (6 bases). This receptor was obtained from a man aged 35 to 55 who had recovered from COVID-19. In DNA form, the CDR3 reads TGTGCCAGCAGCTTAGCCGGAGGGTTGCCCTACGAGCAGTACTTC. Its protein is CASSLAGGLPYEQYF.